These 8 T cell receptor beta chains originate from one sample sequenced in a study of shared clonotypes between healthy human individuals. Data came from immunoSEQ multiplex PCR; TCRdb stores just in-frame clones and leaves some out. The sample records about 2.4 million clones, around nine tenths being singletons. What was sequenced was naive CD4+ T cells sorted from blood. Subset of the sample: CD45RA+ positively selected. The receptors derive from a man between 18 and 29 years old in good health.

J is TRBJ1-2 and V is TRBV2, with D tentatively TRBD1 (5 bases). This CDR3 region has 15 residues. Germline CDR1 SNHLY, CDR2 FYNNEI. V shed 6 bases and J shed 2 bases, with 16 bases lying between them. CDR3 in DNA: TGTGCCAGCAGCCCATTGAGGGGAGCAAACTATGGCTACACCTTC. It codes for CASSPLRGANYGYTF.

This clone was counted a few times. This sample includes further DNA sequences coding for the same CDR3. The J gene is TRBJ1-1, the V gene TRBV5-1, with TRBD1 identical over 7 bases. The V gene end was trimmed by 4 bases and the J gene end by 1 base; junction bases not matched to a gene: 4. The germline V gene encodes CDR1 SGHRS and CDR2 YFSETQ. The CDR3 is 14 residues long. The CDR3 nucleotides are TGCGCCAGCAGCACGGGACAGACGAACACTGAAGCTTTCTTT. This sequence encodes CASSTGQTNTEAFF.

The chain is built from TRBV2 and TRBJ2-7; D is perhaps TRBD2 (5 bases). V shed 8 bases and J shed 1 base, with 12 bases lying between them. Germline V gene lookup returns CDR1 SNHLY and CDR2 FYNNEI. This CDR3 spans 13 amino acids. This CDR3 reads CASASRGSYEQYF. The CDR3 DNA reads TGTGCCAGCGCCTCTAGAGGGTCCTACGAGCAGTACTTC.

This chain connects TRBV29-1 to TRBJ2-3; tentative D call: TRBD1 (5 bases). This CDR3 has 13 residues. The ends were cut back, 3 bases at V and 2 bases at J, with 9 bases in the middle. Germline CDR1 SQVTM, CDR2 ANQGSEA. The CDR3 DNA reads as TGCAGCGTTGATCCAGGGCACACAGATACGCAGTATTTT. Amino acids: CSVDPGHTDTQYF.

The chain has TRBV28 and TRBJ2-1; no clear D. Trimming cost V 6 bases and J 7 bases, with 10 bases left between them. Germline V lookup: CDR1 MDHEN, CDR2 SYDVKM. CDR3 length: 12 residues. CDR3 amino acids: CASSPTWNEQFF. The CDR3, as DNA: TGTGCCAGCAGCCCTACATGGAATGAGCAGTTCTTC.

The chain couples TRBV9 to TRBJ1-1; 8 nucleotides align to TRBD1. J lost 1 base, V lost 4 bases, and 9 bases had no gene match. Germline CDR1 and CDR2: SGDLS and YYNGEE. The CDR3 totals 16 residues. DNA of the CDR3: TGTGCCAGCAGCTCCCAGCGGACAGGGAGGAACACTGAAGCTTTCTTT. Protein product: CASSSQRTGRNTEAFF.

The chain links TRBV5-1 to TRBJ1-4, with D tentatively TRBD1 (5 bases). The CDR3 is 14 amino acids. With 4 bases removed from V and 0 bases from J, the gap between germline ends came to 7 bases. The germline V gene has CDR1 SGHRS and CDR2 YFSETQ. The CDR3 DNA sequence: TGCGCCAGCAGCCAGACAGCAACTAATGAAAAACTGTTTTTT. Translated, it gives CASSQTATNEKLFF.

CDR3 protein: CASTGDAGKTGELFF. The CDR3 DNA reads as TGTGCCAGCACAGGGGACGCAGGGAAGACCGGGGAGCTGTTTTTT. The chain recombines TRBV6-5 with TRBJ2-2, with D tentatively TRBD1 (6 bases). Germline V lookup: CDR1 MNHEY, CDR2 SVGAGI. The CDR3 extends over 15 amino acids. V gave up 7 bases and J gave up 5 bases, with 17 bases separating them.